This TCR beta chain stems from a study of T cell changes during pregnancy in multiple sclerosis. Generated by immunoSEQ multiplex PCR, the TCRdb table keeps only in-frame clones and is missing some. The data show about 68,000 clones, less than 95% seen once. This clonotype was sampled from a female donor with multiple sclerosis, enrolled in a pregnancy study. The material was peripheral blood, obtained in the third trimester of pregnancy.

The CDR3 here is CAITSGSYEQYF. CDR3 sequence (DNA): TGTGCCATCACAAGCGGCTCCTACGAGCAGTACTTC. The chain recombines TRBV10-3 with TRBJ2-7; D might be TRBD2 (5 bases). This CDR3 is 12 amino acids long. Germline V gene sequence: CDR1 ENHRY, CDR2 SYGVKD. Trimming took off 7 bases at V and 0 bases at J, with 7 bases between the two ends.